This note documents a single T cell receptor beta chain sequence. Its cognate antigen is unknown. The protocol attached unique molecular identifiers to individual cDNA molecules. TCRdb reanalysed the 5' RACE reads using MiXCR and keeps one entry per CDR3 protein. The repertoire includes 37,000 or so distinct CDR3 sequences, 5.8% of them detected once, and around 25% sits in the top ten. This record comes from a study of early T cells in non-severe SARS-CoV-2 infection. On the study more broadly: Sequencing was performed on bulk RNA from unsorted whole blood, leaving chains unpaired.

Study-level results: VDJdb matches were skewed toward anti-spike CD8 T cell responses.

V lost 7 bases to trimming and J lost 4 bases, with 13 bases between them. CDR3 length: 13 residues. The receptor's source is an adult who was a healthcare worker with PCR-confirmed SARS-CoV-2 infection or an uninfected control (not recorded which). The sequenced sample consisted of whole blood. The rearrangement links TRBV12-3 or TRBV12-4 to TRBJ1-1; D perhaps matches TRBD1 (5 bases). The CDR3 is CASMAGSFTEAFF. The DNA for the CDR3 is TGTGCCAGCATGGCAGGGTCGTTCACTGAAGCTTTCTTT.